This entry lists 8 T cell receptor beta chains sequenced from one sample in a study of blood T cell repertoires in COVID-19. Assay: immunoSEQ multiplex PCR; the TCRdb copy retains only in-frame clones and omits some. The sample holds around 180,000 clones, over 65% seen once. Sequencing was done on a sample of peripheral blood. The receptor source for this set is a person in their 70s with COVID-19, enrolled during active disease.

The V call is TRBV7-9, the J call TRBJ2-1; 9 nucleotides agree with TRBD2. Germline trimming cut 5 bases from V and 5 bases from J; bases unmatched to any gene: 7. CDR1 is SEHNR, CDR2 FQNEAQ, per germline (reference sequence). The CDR3 loop spans 15 amino acids. CDR3 coding DNA: TGTGCCAGCAGCCCGCCGACTAGCGGAAACAATGAGCAGTTCTTC. Encoded protein: CASSPPTSGNNEQFF.

This clone showed up just once. The chain uses TRBV19 and TRBJ1-5; a weak D match, TRBD1 (5 bases). From germline, CDR1 is LNHDA and CDR2 SQIVND (reference sequence). V was trimmed by 6 bases and J by 13 bases, leaving 22 bases between them. CDR3 length: 14 amino acids. CDR3 in amino acids: CASRPDRTALTQHF. In DNA form, the CDR3 reads TGTGCCAGTAGGCCAGACAGAACCGCGCTCACGCAGCATTTT.

This clone was observed a single time. The gene calls are TRBV27 and TRBJ2-1; TRBD1 matches 8 bases. J lost 7 bases, V lost 3 bases, and 5 bases had no gene match. Looked up from germline, CDR1 is MNHEY and CDR2 is SMNVEV (reference sequence). CDR3 size: 14 residues. CDR3 residues: CASSFGQGLNEQFF. The CDR3 coding sequence is TGTGCCAGCAGTTTTGGACAGGGTCTAAATGAGCAGTTCTTC.

This clone was observed once. This chain uses TRBV4-3 with TRBJ1-2; possible D gene TRBD1, 6 bases. CDR1 and CDR2 (germline): LGHNA, YSLEER. V was shortened by 4 bases and J by 7 bases, with 16 bases between the two germline ends. There are 14 residues in the CDR3. As DNA, the CDR3 is TGCGCCAGCAGCCTCAACACAGGGAGCGGTGGCTACACCTTC. It encodes CASSLNTGSGGYTF.

The chain couples TRBV19 to TRBJ1-3; 9 nucleotides align to TRBD1. This CDR3 is 15 amino acids long. The V gene end was trimmed by 9 bases and the J gene end by 2 bases; junction bases not matched to a gene: 8. From germline, CDR1 is LNHDA and CDR2 SQIVND (reference sequence). The CDR3 sequence: CASANRGRTGNTIYF. CDR3 DNA sequence: TGTGCCAGCGCGAACAGGGGGCGGACTGGAAACACCATATATTTT.

The V gene is TRBV19, the J gene TRBJ2-4; 11 bases fit TRBD1. The CDR3 sequence is 15 residues long. The V gene end was trimmed by 1 base and the J gene end by 6 bases; junction bases not matched to a gene: 2. The germline CDR1 and CDR2 sequences are LNHDA and SQIVND (reference sequence). The chain's CDR3 is CASSIGGTGGNIQYF. The CDR3 coding sequence is TGTGCCAGTAGTATAGGTGGGACAGGGGGAAACATTCAGTACTTC. Full variable domain (remainder filled in from reference TRBV19 and TRBJ2-4): DGGITQSPKYLFRKEGQNVTLSCEQNLNHDAMYWYRQDPGQGLRLIYYSQIVNDFQKGDIAEGYSVSREKKESFPLTVTSAQKNPTAFYLCASSIGGTGGNIQYFGAGTRLSVL.

Only a few counts were recorded for this clone. Other DNA sequences of this sample code for an identical CDR3. The chain employs TRBV5-5 and TRBJ1-5, with D perhaps TRBD1 (5 bases). V gave up 0 bases and J gave up 0 bases, with 10 bases separating them. This CDR3 is built from 16 residues. CDR1 is SGHKS and CDR2 is YYEKEE in the germline V gene (reference sequence). The CDR3 sequence: CASSLVGGDSNQPQHF. The CDR3 nucleotides are TGTGCCAGCAGCTTGGTGGGGGGGGATAGCAATCAGCCCCAGCATTTT.

This clone was counted once. The rearrangement uses TRBV5-1 and TRBJ1-2; the D gene is possibly TRBD1 (5 bases). This CDR3 is 14 amino acids long. V lost 4 bases and J lost 4, with 14 bases in between. Germline CDR1 reads SGHRS; CDR2 reads YFSETQ. This CDR3 reads CASSVGQEFYGYTF. The CDR3 bases are TGCGCCAGCAGCGTAGGACAAGAGTTCTATGGCTACACCTTC. Supplemented by reference TRBV5-1 and TRBJ1-2, the full variable domain reads KAGVTQTPRYLIKTRGQQVTLSCSPISGHRSVSWYQQTPGQGLQFLFEYFSETQRNKGNFPGRFSGRQFSNSRSEMNVSTLELGDSALYLCASSVGQEFYGYTFGSGTRLTVV.